The 25 T cell receptor beta chains listed next were all sequenced from one sample in a study of blood T cell repertoires in COVID-19 (dated by TCRdb to about 2020). The library was built by means of the immunoSEQ multiplex PCR assay. This immuneACCESS table, as held by TCRdb, lists in-frame sequences with V and J called but not all clones. Of the missing ones, under half trace to an unresolved V gene in checked studies; the others have no known cause. The sample contains 350,000 to 450,000 clones, about 85% of them found a single time. The top ten clonotypes cover approximately 3.7% of the sample. What was sequenced was peripheral blood. The receptors were sampled from a woman under 30 with acute or convalescent COVID-19.

The chain recombines TRBV6-5 with TRBJ2-6, with D maybe TRBD2 (5 bases). The CDR3 spans 16 residues. The germline V gene has CDR1 MNHEY and CDR2 SVGAGI. Trimming stripped 4 bases from V and 0 bases from J, with 10 bases between. The CDR3: CASSSGSSSGANVLTF. The CDR3 coding sequence is TGTGCCAGCAGTTCGGGATCTAGCTCTGGGGCCAACGTCCTGACTTTC.

The chain links TRBV19 to TRBJ2-7; TRBD1 matches 10 bases. V gave up 6 bases and J gave up 3 bases; unmatched junction bases: 5. This CDR3 has 14 amino acids. Germline loops: CDR1 LNHDA, CDR2 SQIVND (reference sequence). CDR3 sequence: CASRGTGDSYEQYF. The CDR3 DNA is TGTGCCAGTAGGGGGACAGGGGACAGCTACGAGCAGTACTTC.

The chain has TRBV5-6 and TRBJ2-5, with a possible D match to TRBD2 (6 bases). This CDR3 is built from 15 residues. The germline V gene encodes CDR1 SGHDT and CDR2 YYEEEE. With 4 bases removed from V and 2 bases from J, the gap between germline ends came to 15 bases. The DNA of the CDR3 is TGTGCCAGCAGCCTCCAAGTAGCGGCACAAGAGACCCAGTACTTC. Translation gives CASSLQVAAQETQYF.

This clone was found once. V usage is TRBV6-1 and J usage is TRBJ1-2; D gene uncertain. Germline assignment: CDR1 MNHNS and CDR2 SASEGT. This CDR3 has 13 residues. V lost 3 bases and J lost 9, with 14 bases in between. CDR3 sequence (DNA): TGTGCCAGCAGTGACAAGAGGGCTCGGAGCTACACCTTC. This encodes CASSDKRARSYTF.

V usage is TRBV2 and J usage is TRBJ1-2; tentative D call: TRBD1 (6 bases). Trimming pared 4 bases from V and 2 bases from J, leaving 8 bases between. This CDR3 has 13 residues. Germline V gene sequence: CDR1 SNHLY, CDR2 FYNNEI. CDR3 residues: CASSGQGNYGYTF. In nucleotides, the CDR3 is TGTGCCAGCAGTGGTCAGGGGAACTATGGCTACACCTTC.

Only one count was recorded for this clone. The V and J genes are TRBV12-3 or TRBV12-4 and TRBJ1-2; 7 bases fit TRBD1. The CDR3 totals 13 residues. V lost 5 bases, J lost 4 bases, and 4 bases stayed unmatched. CDR3 nucleotide sequence: TGTGCCAGCAGTCCCTGGACAGGCTATGGCTACACCTTC. The encoded protein is CASSPWTGYGYTF.

This clone has just one count. The chain has TRBV27 and TRBJ2-5, with D tentatively TRBD2 (6 bases). The CDR3 is made up of 15 amino acids. Trimming cost V 5 bases and J 0 bases, with 13 bases left between them. The V gene's germline CDR1 is MNHEY and CDR2 SMNVEV (reference sequence). The CDR3 nucleotides read TGTGCCAGCAGTCGGGGGTTAGCAGACCAAGAGACCCAGTACTTC. This translates into CASSRGLADQETQYF.

This clone appeared a few times. CDR3: CASTGQGAEAFF. CDR3 nucleotide sequence: TGTGCCAGCACCGGACAGGGTGCTGAAGCTTTCTTT. The chain couples TRBV2 to TRBJ1-1, with 8 positions matching TRBD1. V shed 7 bases, J shed 6 bases, and the junction held 4 bases outside the gene matches. Looked up from germline, CDR1 is SNHLY and CDR2 is FYNNEI. The CDR3 has 12 residues.

The gene calls are TRBV21-1 and TRBJ1-3. TRBV21-1 counts as a pseudogene. The CDR3 has 16 amino acids. The CDR3 loop is CASSTRESPSGNTIYF. CDR3 bases: TGTGCCAGCAGCACGCGGGAAAGTCCCTCTGGAAACACCATATATTTT.

The gene calls are TRBV7-8 and TRBJ1-5, with 7 bases that match TRBD1. Germline CDR1 SGHVS, CDR2 FQNEAQ. The CDR3 has 17 amino acids. With V trimmed by 4 bases and J by 7 bases, 16 bases remained unmatched. The CDR3 DNA reads TGTGCCAGCAGCTCTCTGAGACAGGGCGAAATTAGACAGCCCCAGCATTTT. Translation: CASSSLRQGEIRQPQHF.

The gene calls are TRBV2 and TRBJ1-4; 7 bases are a match to TRBD1. The CDR3 has 17 residues. Per the germline V gene, CDR1 is SNHLY and CDR2 is FYNNEI. V shed 5 bases, J shed 1 base, and the junction held 10 bases outside the gene matches. CDR3 in amino acids: CASSPLGDSRTNEKLFF. DNA for the CDR3: TGTGCCAGCAGTCCTTTAGGGGACAGCCGAACTAATGAAAAACTGTTTTTT.

The rearrangement links TRBV19 to TRBJ2-5; TRBD2 agrees at 7 bases. From germline, CDR1 is LNHDA and CDR2 SQIVND (reference sequence). J gave up 5 bases and V 6 bases, and 15 bases lay outside the gene matches. The CDR3 contains 16 residues. This chain's CDR3 is CASSRDYPEGSETQYF. In DNA, the CDR3 is TGTGCCAGTAGCCGGGACTACCCCGAGGGTAGTGAGACCCAGTACTTC.

The chain combines TRBV2 with TRBJ1-5; D is ambiguous. Between the trimmed V and J ends, which lost 6 bases and 0 bases, there was a span of 6 bases. CDR3 length: 13 residues. Germline assignment: CDR1 SNHLY and CDR2 FYNNEI. CDR3 region: CASRSFSNQPQHF. The CDR3 DNA reads TGTGCCAGCAGGTCGTTTAGCAATCAGCCCCAGCATTTT.

About this clone: This specimen includes other DNA sequences encoding the same CDR3. This chain joins TRBV28 and TRBJ1-5, with a weak D call TRBD1 (5 bases). Germline CDR1 reads MDHEN; CDR2 reads SYDVKM. With 2 bases removed from V and 3 bases from J, the gap between germline ends came to 11 bases. This CDR3 comprises 15 residues. For the CDR3, the DNA is TGTGCCAGCAGTTTACGCACAGGCTCCAATCAGCCCCAGCATTTT. It translates to CASSLRTGSNQPQHF. Full variable domain (rest looked up from reference TRBV28 and TRBJ1-5): DVKVTQSSRYLVKRTGEKVFLECVQDMDHENMFWYRQDPGLGLRLIYFSYDVKMKEKGDIPEGYSVSREKKERFSLILESASTNQTSMYLCASSLRTGSNQPQHFGDGTRLSIL.

The J gene is TRBJ1-1, the V gene TRBV24-1, with a weak D call TRBD1 (6 bases). Trimming shortened V by 10 bases and J by 5 bases, and 16 bases separated the two germline ends. Germline-derived CDR1 and CDR2 are KGHDR and SFDVKD. CDR3 size: 13 residues. The CDR3 DNA reads TGTGCCACTCAGTACAGGGAGGGAACTGAAGCTTTCTTT. Translating it yields CATQYREGTEAFF.

The J gene is TRBJ2-5, the V gene TRBV12-5, with D possibly TRBD2 on 5 matching bases. With 1 base removed from V and 2 bases from J, the gap between germline ends came to 11 bases. In germline, CDR1 is LGHNT, CDR2 FRNRAP. The CDR3 length is 15 residues. The CDR3 region is CASGLGREGQETQYF. Here the CDR3 DNA reads TGTGCTAGTGGTTTGGGACGAGAGGGACAAGAGACCCAGTACTTC.

The chain carries TRBV6-5 and TRBJ1-2, with D possibly being TRBD1 (6 bases). The CDR3 is 14 amino acids. V was pared by 1 base and J by 2 bases, with 8 bases between. CDR1 MNHEY and CDR2 SVGAGI come from the germline V gene. The DNA for the CDR3 is TGTGCCAGCAGTTACTACAGGGAGAACTATGGCTACACCTTC. This encodes CASSYYRENYGYTF.

The chain carries TRBV11-2 and TRBJ2-7; D is ambiguous. The ends were cut back, 7 bases at V and 5 bases at J, with 9 bases in the middle. The CDR3 sequence is 11 residues long. CDR1 SGHAT and CDR2 FQNNGV come from the germline V gene. CDR3 loop: CASKQLNEQYF. CDR3 coding DNA: TGTGCCAGCAAACAGCTAAACGAGCAGTACTTC.

This sequence joins TRBV6-5 and TRBJ2-7; 8 bases match TRBD2. The CDR3 has 13 amino acids. Germline V gene lookup returns CDR1 MNHEY and CDR2 SVGAGI. J was trimmed by 4 bases and V by 5 bases; bases with no gene match: 4. CDR3 coding DNA: TGTGCCAGCAGTAGCGGGAGCTGGTACGAGCAGTACTTC. Its protein product is CASSSGSWYEQYF.

J is TRBJ2-6 and V is TRBV28, with D tentatively TRBD2 (5 bases). V was cut by 1 base and J by 3 bases, with 7 bases left in between. Germline CDR1 reads MDHEN; CDR2 reads SYDVKM. The CDR3 sequence is 15 residues long. The CDR3 DNA reads as TGTGCCAGCAGTTTATTTGGGAGTGGGGCCAACGTCCTGACTTTC. Its protein is CASSLFGSGANVLTF.

This sequence joins TRBV27 and TRBJ1-6, with D unresolved. V was pared by 3 bases and J by 14 bases, with 17 bases between. CDR1 is MNHEY, CDR2 SMNVEV, per germline (reference sequence). This CDR3 has 14 residues. CDR3 sequence reads: CASSFFPAGGTLHF. For the CDR3, the DNA is TGTGCCAGCAGTTTTTTTCCGGCGGGCGGCACCCTCCACTTT.

V and J are TRBV5-1 and TRBJ2-1; maybe TRBD2 (5 bases). CDR3 length equals 15 residues. V was shortened by 6 bases and J by 4 bases, with 17 bases between the two germline ends. Germline CDR1 is SGHRS and CDR2 is YFSETQ. The DNA of the CDR3 is TGCGCCAGCACCAAAGGGAGTTACGATTACAATGAGCAGTTCTTC. Translated, it gives CASTKGSYDYNEQFF.

This sequence joins TRBV7-9 and TRBJ2-1; possible D gene TRBD1, 5 bases. The V gene lost 5 bases and the J gene lost 1 base, with 12 bases spanning the gap. Germline CDR1 reads SEHNR; CDR2 reads FQNEAQ (reference sequence). The CDR3 extends over 15 amino acids. The CDR3 nucleotides read TGTGCCAGCAGCCCCAGGGTTAGTTCCTACAATGAGCAGTTCTTC. Translation gives CASSPRVSSYNEQFF. Complete variable domain (other parts from reference TRBV7-9 and TRBJ2-1): DTGVSQNPRHKITKRGQNVTFRCDPISEHNRLYWYRQTLGQGPEFLTYFQNEAQLEKSRLLSDRFSAERPKGSFSTLEIQRTEQGDSAMYLCASSPRVSSYNEQFFGPGTRLTVL.

This chain uses TRBV3-1 (or the pseudogene TRBV3-2) with TRBJ1-5; 7 nucleotides align to TRBD1. The CDR3 totals 17 residues. V was clipped by 0 bases and J by 7 bases; unmatched bases: 12. Germline V gene lookup returns CDR1 LGHDT and CDR2 YNNKEL (reference sequence). The CDR3 loop is CASSQDRGTEQAQPQHF. CDR3 DNA: TGTGCCAGCAGCCAAGATCGAGGGACAGAGCAGGCCCAGCCCCAGCATTTT.

V gene TRBV30 combines with J gene TRBJ2-4, with 9 bases lining up with TRBD1. The CDR3 totals 13 residues. With 1 base clipped from V and 8 bases from J, the junction kept 3 bases outside the gene matches. Germline-derived CDR1 and CDR2 are GTSNPN and SVGIG (reference sequence). The CDR3: CAWSADRGDIQYF. The CDR3, as DNA: TGTGCCTGGAGTGCTGACAGGGGGGACATTCAGTACTTC.